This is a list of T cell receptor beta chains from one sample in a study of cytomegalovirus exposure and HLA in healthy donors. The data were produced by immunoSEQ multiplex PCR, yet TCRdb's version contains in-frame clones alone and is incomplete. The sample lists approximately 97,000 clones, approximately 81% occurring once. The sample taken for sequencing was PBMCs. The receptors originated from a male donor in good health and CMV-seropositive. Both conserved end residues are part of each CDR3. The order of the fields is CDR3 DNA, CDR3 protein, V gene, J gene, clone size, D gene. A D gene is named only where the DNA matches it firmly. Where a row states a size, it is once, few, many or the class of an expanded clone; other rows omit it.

DNA: TGTGCCAGCAGCTTGCAGGGGGCGGCTAACTATGGCTACACCTTC
CDR3: CASSLQGAANYGYTF
V: TRBV5-6
J: TRBJ1-2
size: .
D: TRBD1

DNA: TGTGCCAGCAGCTTAGTGGGAGGCAACCACGAGCAGTACTTC
CDR3: CASSLVGGNHEQYF
V: TRBV11-2
J: TRBJ2-7
size: .
D: .

DNA: TGCAGCGTTGCGTTTCGGGGAGGGGATACGCAGTATTTT
CDR3: CSVAFRGGDTQYF
V: TRBV29-1
J: TRBJ2-3
size: few
D: TRBD2

DNA: TGCGCCAGCAGCCAAGATGGCTACGGGAGGTGGGCAGGTCAGCCCCAGCATTTT
CDR3: CASSQDGYGRWAGQPQHF
V: TRBV4-1
J: TRBJ1-5
size: .
D: .

DNA: TGTGCCAGCACAGAGAGGGGGACAGGGGATGGGTTGACAGATACGCAGTATTTT
CDR3: CASTERGTGDGLTDTQYF
V: TRBV5-6
J: TRBJ2-3
size: .
D: TRBD1

DNA: TGTGCCAGCAGCTTGAGACAGGCGAACACTGAAGCTTTCTTT
CDR3: CASSLRQANTEAFF
V: TRBV5-6
J: TRBJ1-1
size: .
D: .

DNA: TGTGCCAGCACCACCCTGGACAGGGAGGTCGACAATGAGCAGTTCTTC
CDR3: CASTTLDREVDNEQFF
V: TRBV7-8
J: TRBJ2-1
size: few
D: TRBD1

DNA: TGTGCCACCAGCAGAGCCCTTGCGGGGAGTAGCACAGATACGCAGTATTTT
CDR3: CATSRALAGSSTDTQYF
V: TRBV15
J: TRBJ2-3
size: .
D: .

DNA: TGTGCCAGCAGCTTAACCCCGACAGCGAACACTGAAGCTTTCTTT
CDR3: CASSLTPTANTEAFF
V: TRBV9
J: TRBJ1-1
size: once
D: .

DNA: TGTGCCAGCAGTTACAGGGGGCACAACGGGGAGCTGTTTTTT
CDR3: CASSYRGHNGELFF
V: TRBV6-6
J: TRBJ2-2
size: .
D: TRBD1

DNA: TGTGCCAGCATGGAGGGGGCACGGGAGACCCAGTACTTC
CDR3: CASMEGARETQYF
V: TRBV25-1
J: TRBJ2-5
size: .
D: .

DNA: TGCGCCAGCAGCTCTACAGGGGCCTCCTACGAGCAGTACTTC
CDR3: CASSSTGASYEQYF
V: TRBV5-1
J: TRBJ2-7
size: .
D: TRBD1

DNA: TGCGCCAGCAGCTTGGAAGTTAACATGAGGGCCCAGTACTTC
CDR3: CASSLEVNMRAQYF
V: TRBV5-1
J: TRBJ2-5
size: once
D: .

DNA: TGCAGCGTCCGGGACAGGGACGACTCCTATAATTCACCCCTCCACTTT
CDR3: CSVRDRDDSYNSPLHF
V: TRBV29-1
J: TRBJ1-6
size: few
D: TRBD1

DNA: TGCGCCAGCAGCAAATGGGACAGGGGATCAACTAATGAAAAACTGTTTTTT
CDR3: CASSKWDRGSTNEKLFF
V: TRBV5-1
J: TRBJ1-4
size: .
D: TRBD1

DNA: TGTGCCAGCAGGACAGGGGGTGACGGCTACACCTTC
CDR3: CASRTGGDGYTF
V: TRBV6-6
J: TRBJ1-2
size: .
D: TRBD1

DNA: TGCGCCAGCAGCCAAGGAATCGTGAGCTCCTACAATGAGCAGTTCTTC
CDR3: CASSQGIVSSYNEQFF
V: TRBV4-1
J: TRBJ2-1
size: .
D: .

DNA: TGTGCCACCAAGACTAGCGGTAACTACAATGAGCAGTTCTTC
CDR3: CATKTSGNYNEQFF
V: TRBV2
J: TRBJ2-1
size: .
D: TRBD2

DNA: TGTGCCAGCAGTGAACTAGGGGCTGGGGCCAACGTCCTGACTTTC
CDR3: CASSELGAGANVLTF
V: TRBV25-1
J: TRBJ2-6
size: .
D: .

DNA: TGTGCCAGCAGTGATCCCCGAGGTGGCTACACCTTC
CDR3: CASSDPRGGYTF
V: TRBV2
J: TRBJ1-2
size: .
D: .

DNA: TGTGCCAGCAGCCACGGACAGGGGATTTACGAGCAGTACTTC
CDR3: CASSHGQGIYEQYF
V: TRBV7-9
J: TRBJ2-7
size: .
D: TRBD1

DNA: TGTGCCAGCAGCCTCGGATTTCGAGCGGAGCAGTACTTC
CDR3: CASSLGFRAEQYF
V: TRBV7-8
J: TRBJ2-7
size: .
D: .

DNA: TGCGCCAGCAGCTTGGGGACAGCCAGCTCCTACGAGCAGTACTTC
CDR3: CASSLGTASSYEQYF
V: TRBV5-1
J: TRBJ2-7
size: .
D: .

DNA: TGCGCCAGCAGCTTGGGGGGGGTTGAACACGAGCAGTACTTC
CDR3: CASSLGGVEHEQYF
V: TRBV5-1
J: TRBJ2-7
size: .
D: .

DNA: TGCGCCAGCAGCGGACTAGCGGGTTTCACAGATACGCAGTATTTT
CDR3: CASSGLAGFTDTQYF
V: TRBV5-1
J: TRBJ2-3
size: once
D: TRBD2

DNA: TGTGCCAGCTCACCACCGGAGAGGGCCAACGTCCTGACTTTC
CDR3: CASSPPERANVLTF
V: TRBV18
J: TRBJ2-6
size: .
D: .

DNA: TGTGCCAGCAGTGAAGCGGTGAGCAATGAGCAGTTCTTC
CDR3: CASSEAVSNEQFF
V: TRBV6-1
J: TRBJ2-1
size: .
D: .

DNA: TGCGCCAGCAGCTTGGGGACAGGGGGCGAGACCCAGTACTTC
CDR3: CASSLGTGGETQYF
V: TRBV5-1
J: TRBJ2-5
size: .
D: TRBD1